These T cell receptor beta chains were read from a single sample in a study of shared clonotypes between healthy human individuals. This table comes from immunoSEQ multiplex PCR, and its TCRdb copy is limited to in-frame clones, with some not included. The repertoire holds 2 million to 2.5 million clones, 92% seen once, with approximately 0.41% in the top ten. Sequences were obtained from naive CD4+ T cells from PBMCs. The source is a man aged 18-30 years in good health. Some clones in this sample may be carry-over from other donors' samples. Each CDR3 is given with its conserved first and last residue. The D gene is left open where the match is weak. Expanded clones are given a class, and other clones once, few, many or no size at all.

d_gene	abundance	v_gene	j_gene	CDR3aa	CDR3nt
NA	NA	TRBV28	TRBJ2-7	CASSLGPYLREQYF	TGTGCCAGCAGTCTGGGACCCTACCTACGGGAGCAGTACTTC
NA	NA	TRBV28	TRBJ2-5	CASSLSARGTQYF	TGTGCCAGCAGTTTATCGGCTCGGGGGACCCAGTACTTC
TRBD1	NA	TRBV12-5	TRBJ1-1	CASGLGIGTGGTEAFF	TGTGCTAGTGGTTTAGGAATTGGGACAGGGGGCACTGAAGCTTTCTTT
NA	NA	TRBV2	TRBJ2-3	CASSEDFTDTQYF	TGTGCCAGCAGTGAAGACTTCACAGATACGCAGTATTTT
NA	NA	TRBV5-1	TRBJ2-2	CASGRGNTGELFF	TGCGCCAGCGGTAGGGGGAACACCGGGGAGCTGTTTTTT
TRBD2	NA	TRBV27	TRBJ2-1	CASSLGLASPNEQFF	TGTGCCAGCAGTTTGGGACTAGCTTCCCCTAATGAGCAGTTCTTC
NA	NA	TRBV7-9	TRBJ1-2	CASSPQPGQTNTNYGYTF	TGTGCCAGCAGCCCACAGCCGGGCCAGACAAACACTAACTATGGCTACACCTTC
TRBD1	once	TRBV5-4	TRBJ1-5	CASSPGTDNQPQHF	TGTGCCAGCAGCCCTGGGACAGACAATCAGCCCCAGCATTTT
TRBD1	NA	TRBV7-2	TRBJ1-4	CASSFPVGQGAEKLFF	TGTGCCAGCAGCTTTCCCGTAGGACAGGGAGCTGAAAAACTGTTTTTT
TRBD1	NA	TRBV6-1	TRBJ2-2	CASSEVKGSGTANTGELFF	TGTGCCAGCAGTGAAGTCAAGGGATCGGGGACAGCGAACACCGGGGAGCTGTTTTTT
NA	NA	TRBV7-2	TRBJ1-2	CASSLVGAPGSGYTF	TGTGCCAGCAGCTTAGTGGGGGCTCCAGGGAGCGGCTACACCTTC
NA	NA	TRBV5-5	TRBJ1-3	CASSLGPYYTPGNTIYF	TGTGCCAGCAGCTTGGGCCCGTACTACACTCCTGGAAACACCATATATTTT
TRBD1	NA	TRBV5-1	TRBJ1-2	CATRTGENYGYTF	TGCGCCACGCGGACAGGGGAAAACTATGGCTACACCTTC
NA	NA	TRBV4-1	TRBJ2-5	CASSQEWGARETQYF	TGCGCCAGCAGCCAAGAGTGGGGGGCCCGAGAGACCCAGTACTTC
NA	NA	TRBV12-5	TRBJ2-3	CASGPVGTDTQYF	TGTGCTAGTGGCCCTGTGGGGACAGATACGCAGTATTTT
NA	once	TRBV30	TRBJ2-5	CAWTSGQWPQETQYF	TGTGCCTGGACGAGCGGACAGTGGCCCCAAGAGACCCAGTACTTC
NA	NA	TRBV11-2	TRBJ2-7	CASSLGWRTPSYEQYF	TGTGCCAGCAGCTTAGGGTGGCGGACGCCAAGCTACGAGCAGTACTTC
NA	NA	TRBV30	TRBJ1-1	CAWSWSPNTEAFF	TGTGCCTGGAGTTGGTCACCGAACACTGAAGCTTTCTTT
NA	NA	TRBV30	TRBJ1-1	CAWGLLLNTEAFF	TGTGCCTGGGGTTTGTTGTTGAACACTGAAGCTTTCTTT
TRBD1	NA	TRBV5-4	TRBJ1-1	CASSLRTGANTEAFF	TGTGCCAGCAGCTTGAGGACAGGGGCGAACACTGAAGCTTTCTTT
TRBD2	NA	TRBV10-3	TRBJ2-2	CAIPGLAGGPSGELFF	TGTGCCATACCGGGACTAGCGGGAGGGCCCTCCGGGGAGCTGTTTTTT
NA	NA	TRBV7-3	TRBJ2-2	CASSLMGRGNTGELFF	TGTGCCAGCAGCTTAATGGGGCGGGGGAACACCGGGGAGCTGTTTTTT
NA	few	TRBV10-2	TRBJ1-1	CASSEGSGMNTEAFF	TGCGCCAGCAGTGAGGGTTCAGGGATGAACACTGAAGCTTTCTTT
NA	NA	TRBV20-1	TRBJ2-7	CSASGPHEQYF	TGCAGTGCTAGTGGCCCCCACGAGCAGTACTTC
TRBD1	once	TRBV28	TRBJ2-3	CASTSQVDRVF	TGTGCCAGCACTTCCCAGGTTGACAGGGTTTTT
TRBD1	NA	TRBV7-9	TRBJ1-1	CASSSYTGDTEAFF	TGTGCCAGCAGCTCGTATACAGGGGACACTGAAGCTTTCTTT
NA	NA	TRBV5-6	TRBJ2-5	CASSPSWGTQYF	TGTGCCAGCAGCCCCAGTTGGGGGACCCAGTACTTC
NA	NA	TRBV7-8	TRBJ2-3	CASSLDRVARWTDTQYF	TGTGCCAGCAGCTTAGATCGGGTGGCTCGGTGGACAGATACGCAGTATTTT
TRBD2	NA	TRBV28	TRBJ2-7	CASSGAGVPPYEQYF	TGTGCCAGCAGTGGAGCGGGAGTCCCCCCCTACGAGCAGTACTTC
NA	NA	TRBV4-1	TRBJ2-1	CASSPLGRGYNEQFF	TGCGCCAGCAGCCCCCTTGGGCGGGGCTACAATGAGCAGTTCTTC
NA	once	TRBV28	TRBJ2-2	CASSLLRGGGELFF	TGTGCCAGCAGTTTACTCCGGGGCGGCGGGGAGCTGTTTTTT
NA	NA	TRBV5-1	TRBJ2-1	CASSLVGDSSYNEQFF	TGCGCCAGCAGCTTGGTAGGTGATTCCTCCTACAATGAGCAGTTCTTC
TRBD1	NA	TRBV27	TRBJ1-2	CASSPGQVSYGYTF	TGTGCCAGCAGTCCCGGACAGGTGTCCTATGGCTACACCTTC
NA	NA	TRBV5-1	TRBJ2-7	CASSYGTQSSYEQYF	TGCGCCAGCAGCTACGGGACACAGAGCTCCTACGAGCAGTACTTC
TRBD1	NA	TRBV28	TRBJ1-1	CASSLGGTGNTEAFF	TGTGCCAGCAGTTTAGGGGGGACAGGGAACACTGAAGCTTTCTTT
NA	NA	TRBV21-1	TRBJ1-5	CAGGGQGWGNQPQHF	TGTGCCGGTGGAGGGCAGGGCTGGGGCAATCAGCCCCAGCATTTT
NA	NA	TRBV4-1	TRBJ2-6	CASSQGVASGANVLTF	TGCGCCAGCAGCCAAGGTGTAGCCTCTGGGGCCAACGTCCTGACTTTC
NA	NA	TRBV5-6	TRBJ2-5	CASSPGPDQETQYF	TGTGCCAGCAGCCCGGGACCGGACCAAGAGACCCAGTACTTC
NA	NA	TRBV6-5	TRBJ2-3	CASSQMGGTQYF	TGTGCCAGCAGCCAGATGGGGGGAACGCAGTATTTT
TRBD1	NA	TRBV5-1	TRBJ2-2	CASSLGQAWNTGELFF	TGCGCCAGCAGCCTAGGACAGGCTTGGAACACCGGGGAGCTGTTTTTT
NA	NA	TRBV28	TRBJ1-5	CASIGTRGKGNQPQHF	TGTGCCAGCATTGGGACTCGCGGGAAGGGCAATCAGCCCCAGCATTTT
NA	once	TRBV19	TRBJ1-1	CASIRDAVFNTEAFF	TGTGCCAGTATCCGGGACGCGGTCTTCAACACTGAAGCTTTCTTT
NA	NA	TRBV7-2	TRBJ2-7	CASSRTPRAHEQYF	TGTGCCAGCAGCCGGACCCCCCGGGCTCACGAGCAGTACTTC
NA	NA	TRBV5-1	TRBJ2-2	CASSEISSTGELFF	TGCGCCAGCAGCGAGATATCGAGCACCGGGGAGCTGTTTTTT
NA	NA	TRBV6-5	TRBJ1-3	CASSYSKGFSGNTIYF	TGTGCCAGCAGTTACTCGAAAGGGTTCTCTGGAAACACCATATATTTT
NA	NA	TRBV7-2	TRBJ2-7	CASSLRGGYYEQYF	TGTGCCAGCAGCTTAAGGGGAGGCTACTACGAGCAGTACTTC